This T cell receptor (beta chain) derives from a study of blood T cell repertoires in COVID-19. Study information: PBMCs, B-cell-depleted T cells, or T cells provided the cDNA or gDNA that made up the material.

Original data processing: Amplification of reference gene primers provided the estimated nucleated cell counts. Only in-frame clones appear in the TCRdb table, and some are missing; sequencing was by immunoSEQ multiplex PCR. The V and J calls and clone size come from that table; D and trimming were worked out from the DNA. This table holds 60,000 to 70,000 clones, roughly 82% found once. Input material: peripheral blood. The receptor's source is a man in his 60s with acute or convalescent COVID-19.

The CDR3 DNA follows: TGCGCCAGCAGCTTCGGTCTTTTCGGGGAATTGAACACTGAAGCTTTCTTT. Translated: CASSFGLFGELNTEAFF. The J gene is TRBJ1-1, the V gene TRBV5-1; no clear D gene. This CDR3 spans 17 amino acids. The V gene lost 2 bases and the J gene lost 0 bases, with 17 bases spanning the gap. Germline V gene lookup returns CDR1 SGHRS and CDR2 YFSETQ.